The T cell receptor beta chain described here comes from a study of blood T cells in healthy people across ages (dated by TCRdb to the mid-2010s). Study-level background: In model experiments, template switching captured roughly one uniquely barcoded TCR beta cDNA molecule for every two T cells. To track age-related changes in TCR beta repertoire diversity, the study relied on deep sequencing normalized with unique cDNA molecular identifiers. Donors were grouped into four age groups: young (average 16 years), middle-aged (39), aged (over 55) and long-lived (approximately 78). To avoid experimental bias, donors of different ages were spread randomly across the sequencing lanes. For two donors (one aged 18 to 30 and one aged 80 or older), the study analyzed two additional independent replicas of 1 million unique cDNA reads from the same blood draw.

The donors were 40 or so Caucasian individuals from Russia, aged roughly 6 to 90 years, who were systemically healthy. Each donor gave ten milliliters of peripheral blood, collected into EDTA-treated Vacutainer tubes. Ficoll-Paque density-gradient centrifugation was used to isolate PBMCs, with at least 6 million obtained per sample. Trizol reagent was used to extract total RNA from the PBMCs, yielding at least 5.5 micrograms per sample. The percentages of naive CD45RAhigh/CD27high T cells were determined by flow cytometry on a PBMC aliquot from every donor. The CDR3 sequence holds 14 residues, the cysteine and phenylalanine included. Only the CDR3 part of the read is kept: 42 bases, read in frame from the first base. The CDR1 and CDR2 encoded by the germline V gene are SNHLY and FYNNEI. Cut back by 4 bases and 7 bases, the V and J ends lie 11 bases apart. As regards this clonotype: Its target antigen remains unknown. It has no much larger one-base neighbor in the sample; base qualities were not kept.

What the authors observed across the whole study: Donor CMV infection status was unknown, potentially confounding age-related changes in expanded clonotypes. Bulk unsorted PBMC profiling prevented conclusive comparison of naive and antigen-experienced compartments. There was a strong correlation between observed TCR beta diversity and the percentage of naive T cells measured by flow cytometry. Compared with the aged group, more naive CD4+ T cells, fewer expanded clones and increased TCR diversity were shown by the long-lived group, suggesting age selection. Estimates of total diversity based on one million sequenced T cells were regarded as lower bounds and as underestimates. Observed TCR beta diversity per million T cells fell roughly linearly with age, and a significant reduction was already apparent by age about 36.

Library preparation used 5' RACE. These reads were obtained on an Illumina HiSeq 2500. A second PCR of roughly 7 to 11 cycles was performed with a sample-barcoded 5' primer and a J-beta primer mix. Each TCR beta cDNA molecule received a unique molecular identifier from a template-switch 5' adaptor carrying 12 random nucleotides. At least 2.5 million CDR3-containing paired-end reads were obtained from each sample. First-strand cDNA synthesis was performed from all RNA using the Mint cDNA synthesis kit, with priming by a TRBC-specific oligonucleotide. All cDNA was treated with uracil-DNA glycosylase and then went through a first 18-cycle PCR with the universal primers M1SS and BC2_uni_R. The published analysis was carried out like this. For normalization, 1 million high-quality reads were randomly selected from each sample, with every read carrying a distinct molecular identifier. Instead of being binned into consensus sequences, reads that shared molecular identifiers were thrown out. MiTCR, set to a Q25 quality threshold and the strictest error-elimination algorithm, was used for CDR3 identification, clonotype clustering and error correction. A nonparametric unseen species model using Euler transformation provided a lower-bound estimate of total TCR beta diversity. The public reads were quality trimmed at Q25 with fastp and then assembled into clones with MiXCR by TCRdb, keeping productive beta chains. Identical CDR3 protein sequences are pooled into one entry, listed with their most common genes and DNA. The V and J calls here are based on TCRdb, not the publication. This sample gives 1.2 million to 1.5 million distinct CDR3 sequences in total; roughly 64% of them show up just once. The top ten clonotypes cover 6.5% to 8.5% of the sample.

Sequenced: blood. The rearrangement joined TRBV2 to TRBJ1-6; possibly the D gene is TRBD1, per 5 matching bases. The source of this sequence is a man aged 18 to 29 in good health. The bases read TGTGCCAGCAGTGGGGGCAGGTCCAATTCACCCCTCCACTTT. Translated, it gives CASSGGRSNSPLHF.